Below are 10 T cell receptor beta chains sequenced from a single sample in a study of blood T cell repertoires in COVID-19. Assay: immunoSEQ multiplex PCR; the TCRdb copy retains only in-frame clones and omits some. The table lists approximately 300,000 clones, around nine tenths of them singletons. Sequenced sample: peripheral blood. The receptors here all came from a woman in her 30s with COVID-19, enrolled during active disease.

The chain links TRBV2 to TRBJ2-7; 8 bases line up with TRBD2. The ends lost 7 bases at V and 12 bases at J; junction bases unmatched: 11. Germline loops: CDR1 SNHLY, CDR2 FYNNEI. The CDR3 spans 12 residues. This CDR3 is CASIAGGHIAYF. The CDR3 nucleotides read TGTGCCAGCATCGCGGGAGGCCATATAGCGTACTTC.

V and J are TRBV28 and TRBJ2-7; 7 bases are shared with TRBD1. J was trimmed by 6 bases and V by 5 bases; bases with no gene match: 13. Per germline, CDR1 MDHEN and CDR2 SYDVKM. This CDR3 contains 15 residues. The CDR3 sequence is CASSPTGTVLPEQYF. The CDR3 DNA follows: TGTGCCAGCAGTCCGACCGGGACAGTCTTGCCCGAGCAGTACTTC.

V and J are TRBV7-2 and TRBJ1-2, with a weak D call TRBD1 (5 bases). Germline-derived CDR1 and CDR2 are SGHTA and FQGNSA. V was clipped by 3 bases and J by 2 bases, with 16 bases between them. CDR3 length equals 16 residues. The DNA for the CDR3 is TGTGCCAGCAGCTTCGAGGACATACGAGAAAACTATGGCTACACCTTC. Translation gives CASSFEDIRENYGYTF.

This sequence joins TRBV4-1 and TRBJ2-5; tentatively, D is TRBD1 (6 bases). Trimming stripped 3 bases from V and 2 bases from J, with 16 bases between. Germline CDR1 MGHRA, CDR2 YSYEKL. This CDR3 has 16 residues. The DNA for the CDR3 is TGCGCCAGCAGCCAGGAAAGGACAGCATCACAAGAGACCCAGTACTTC. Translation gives CASSQERTASQETQYF.

CDR3 nucleotides: TGTGCCAGCCGATCCAGGCTCGATCCCTGGTCACCCCTCCACTTT. Protein product: CASRSRLDPWSPLHF. This chain links TRBV9 with TRBJ1-6; D unclear. Trimming left V 7 bases short and J 10 bases short, with 21 bases between. The CDR3 extends over 15 amino acids. Germline V gene data show CDR1 as SGDLS and CDR2 as YYNGEE.

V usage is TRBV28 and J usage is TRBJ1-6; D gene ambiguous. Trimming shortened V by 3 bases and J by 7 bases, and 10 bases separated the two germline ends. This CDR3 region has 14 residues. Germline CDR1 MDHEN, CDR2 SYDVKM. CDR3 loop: CASSFVTGNSPLHF. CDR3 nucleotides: TGTGCCAGCAGTTTCGTCACGGGAAATTCACCCCTCCACTTT.

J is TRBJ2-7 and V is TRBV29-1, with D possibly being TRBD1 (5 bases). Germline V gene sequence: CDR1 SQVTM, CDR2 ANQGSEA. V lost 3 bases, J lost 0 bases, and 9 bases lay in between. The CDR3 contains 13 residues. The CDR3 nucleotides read TGCAGCGTTGAGGGGCAGGTCTCCTACGAGCAGTACTTC. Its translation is CSVEGQVSYEQYF.

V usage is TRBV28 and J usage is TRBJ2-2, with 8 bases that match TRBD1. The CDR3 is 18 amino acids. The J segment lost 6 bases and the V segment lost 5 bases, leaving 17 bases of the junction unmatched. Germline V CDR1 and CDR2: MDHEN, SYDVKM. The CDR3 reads CASSLIPGSGGVPGELFF. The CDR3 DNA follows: TGTGCCAGCAGTCTCATACCTGGGTCAGGGGGCGTCCCCGGGGAGCTGTTTTTT.

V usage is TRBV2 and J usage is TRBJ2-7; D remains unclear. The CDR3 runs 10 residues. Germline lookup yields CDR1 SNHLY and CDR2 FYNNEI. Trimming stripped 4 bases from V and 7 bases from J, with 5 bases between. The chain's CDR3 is CASSVGEQYF. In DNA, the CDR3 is TGTGCCAGCAGTGTCGGGGAGCAGTACTTC.

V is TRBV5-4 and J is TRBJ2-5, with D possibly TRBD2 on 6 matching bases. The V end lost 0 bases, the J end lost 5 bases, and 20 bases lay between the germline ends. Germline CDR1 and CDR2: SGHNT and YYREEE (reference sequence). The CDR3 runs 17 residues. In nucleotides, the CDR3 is TGTGCCAGCAGCTTGGGTAGTGTATGGGGGGAAGGGGAGACCCAGTACTTC. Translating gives CASSLGSVWGEGETQYF.